This T cell receptor (beta chain) was found in a study of T cell changes during pregnancy in multiple sclerosis. TCRdb's copy holds only in-frame clones and misses some; the assay was immunoSEQ multiplex PCR. Among tens of thousands of clones listed, 90% to 95% were seen once. Germline lookup yields CDR1 SGHVS and CDR2 FQNEAQ. V lost 5 bases to trimming and J lost 2 bases, with 12 bases between them. The CDR3 loop spans 14 amino acids. The input for sequencing was peripheral blood, taken in the third trimester of pregnancy. The gene calls are TRBV7-8 and TRBJ1-1; the D is unclear. This clonotype originated in a female donor in good health, enrolled as a control in a pregnancy study. The CDR3 region has the DNA TGTGCCAGCAGCCTTCGGCAGGCCAACACTGAAGCTTTCTTT. Residues: CASSLRQANTEAFF.